Sequencing of this TCR beta chain was carried out in a study of radiation and T cells in renal cell carcinoma. Method: immunoSEQ multiplex PCR; TCRdb's copy keeps in-frame clones and lacks some. This repertoire shows roughly 120,000 clones, around 83% found once; its top ten account for approximately 3%. The CDR3 is 12 residues long. In germline, CDR1 is SGHDT, CDR2 YYEEEE. V dropped 2 bases and J dropped 4 bases, with 4 bases sitting between them. The sample's time point: baseline pretreatment blood. The treatment was: 15 Gy SBRT to primary tumor, nephrectomy 4 weeks later. The specimen comprised blood, sampled from a patient whose treatment included radiotherapy and nephrectomy. The sequence came from a woman aged 55-69 years with renal cell carcinoma. The rearrangement joins TRBV5-6 to TRBJ1-5; no definite D call. The CDR3 bases are TGTGCCAGCAGCTTCGGGAATCAGCCCCAGCATTTT. This codes for CASSFGNQPQHF.